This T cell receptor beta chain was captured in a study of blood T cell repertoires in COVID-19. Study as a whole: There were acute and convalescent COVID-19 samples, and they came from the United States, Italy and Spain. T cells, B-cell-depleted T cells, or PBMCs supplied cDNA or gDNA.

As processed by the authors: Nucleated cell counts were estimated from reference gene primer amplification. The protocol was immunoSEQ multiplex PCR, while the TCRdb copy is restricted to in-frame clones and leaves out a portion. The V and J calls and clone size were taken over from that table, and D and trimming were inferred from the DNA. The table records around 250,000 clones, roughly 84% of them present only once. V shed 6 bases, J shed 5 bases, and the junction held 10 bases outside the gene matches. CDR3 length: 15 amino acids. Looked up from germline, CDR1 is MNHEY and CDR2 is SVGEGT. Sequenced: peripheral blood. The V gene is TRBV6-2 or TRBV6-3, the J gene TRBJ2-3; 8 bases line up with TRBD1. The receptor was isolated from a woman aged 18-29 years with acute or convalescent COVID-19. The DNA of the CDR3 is TGTGCCAGCAGCACCTGGACAGGGACAGGAGATACGCAGTATTTT. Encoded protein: CASSTWTGTGDTQYF.